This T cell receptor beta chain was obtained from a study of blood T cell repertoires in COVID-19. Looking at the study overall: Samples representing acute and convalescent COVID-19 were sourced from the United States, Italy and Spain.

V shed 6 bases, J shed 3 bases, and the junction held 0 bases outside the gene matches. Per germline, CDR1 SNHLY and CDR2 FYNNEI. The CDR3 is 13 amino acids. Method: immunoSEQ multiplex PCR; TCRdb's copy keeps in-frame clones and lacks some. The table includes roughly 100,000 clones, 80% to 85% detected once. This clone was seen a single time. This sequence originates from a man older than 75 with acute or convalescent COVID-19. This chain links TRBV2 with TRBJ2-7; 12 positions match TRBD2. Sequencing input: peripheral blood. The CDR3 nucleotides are TGTGCCAGCAGGGGACTAGCGGGCTACGAGCAGTACTTC. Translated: CASRGLAGYEQYF.